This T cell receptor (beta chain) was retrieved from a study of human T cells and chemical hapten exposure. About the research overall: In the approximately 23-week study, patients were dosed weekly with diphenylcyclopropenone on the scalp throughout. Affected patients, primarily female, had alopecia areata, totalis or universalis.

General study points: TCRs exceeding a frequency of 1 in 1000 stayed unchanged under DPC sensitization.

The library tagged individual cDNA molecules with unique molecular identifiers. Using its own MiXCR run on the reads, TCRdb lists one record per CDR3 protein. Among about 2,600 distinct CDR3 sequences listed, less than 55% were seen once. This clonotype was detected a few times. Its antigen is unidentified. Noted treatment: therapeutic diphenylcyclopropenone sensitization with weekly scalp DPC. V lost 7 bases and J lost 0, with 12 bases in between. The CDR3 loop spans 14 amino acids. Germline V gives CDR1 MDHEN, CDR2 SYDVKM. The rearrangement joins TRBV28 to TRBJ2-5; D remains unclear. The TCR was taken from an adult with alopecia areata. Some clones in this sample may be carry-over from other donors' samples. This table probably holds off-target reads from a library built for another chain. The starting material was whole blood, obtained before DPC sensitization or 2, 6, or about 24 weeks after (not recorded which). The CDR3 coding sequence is TGTGCCAGCACTTCCTCAGGTTACCAAGAGACCCAGTACTTC. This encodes CASTSSGYQETQYF.